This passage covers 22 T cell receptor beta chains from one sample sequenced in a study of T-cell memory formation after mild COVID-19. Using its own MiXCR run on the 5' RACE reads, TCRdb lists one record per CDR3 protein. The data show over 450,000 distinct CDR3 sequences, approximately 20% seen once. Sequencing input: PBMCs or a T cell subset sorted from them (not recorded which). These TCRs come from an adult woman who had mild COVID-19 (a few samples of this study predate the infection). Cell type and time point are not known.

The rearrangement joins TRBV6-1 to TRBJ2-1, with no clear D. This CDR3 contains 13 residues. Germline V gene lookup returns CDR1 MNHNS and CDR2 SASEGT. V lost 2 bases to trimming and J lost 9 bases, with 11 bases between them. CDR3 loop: CASSEYSPSEQFF. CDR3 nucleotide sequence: TGTGCCAGCAGTGAATATTCTCCAAGTGAGCAGTTCTTC.

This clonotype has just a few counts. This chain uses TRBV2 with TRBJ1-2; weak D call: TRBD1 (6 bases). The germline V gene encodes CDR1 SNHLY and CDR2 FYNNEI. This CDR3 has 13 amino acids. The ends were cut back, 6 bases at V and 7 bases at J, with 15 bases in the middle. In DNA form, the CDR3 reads TGTGCCAGCAGCGAGACAGGCGAGGGTGGCTACACCTTC. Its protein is CASSETGEGGYTF. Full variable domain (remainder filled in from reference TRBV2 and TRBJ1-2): EPEVTQTPSHQVTQMGQEVILRCVPISNHLYFYWYRQILGQKVEFLVSFYNNEISEKSEIFDDQFSVERPDGSNFTLKIRSTKLEDSAMYFCASSETGEGGYTFGSGTRLTVV.

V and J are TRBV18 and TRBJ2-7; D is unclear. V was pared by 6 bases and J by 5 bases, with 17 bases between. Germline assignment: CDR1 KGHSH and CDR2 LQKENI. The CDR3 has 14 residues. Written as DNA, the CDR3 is TGTGCCAGCTCCCCAATTGGCCCCGGGCACGAGCAGTACTTC. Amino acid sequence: CASSPIGPGHEQYF.

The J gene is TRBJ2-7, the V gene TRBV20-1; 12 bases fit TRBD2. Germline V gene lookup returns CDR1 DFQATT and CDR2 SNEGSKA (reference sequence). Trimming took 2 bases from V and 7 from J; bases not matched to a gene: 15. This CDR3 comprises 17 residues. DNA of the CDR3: TGCAGTGCTAGACCATACCGGCTAGCGGGAGGGCCGGGTGAGCAGTACTTC. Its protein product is CSARPYRLAGGPGEQYF.

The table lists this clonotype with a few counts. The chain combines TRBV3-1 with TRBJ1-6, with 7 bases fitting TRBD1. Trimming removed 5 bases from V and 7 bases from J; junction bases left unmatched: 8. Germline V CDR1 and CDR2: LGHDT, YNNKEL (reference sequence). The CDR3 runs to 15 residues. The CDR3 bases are TGTGCCAGCAGCATGAGGACAGGTATGAATTCACCCCTCCACTTT. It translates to CASSMRTGMNSPLHF.

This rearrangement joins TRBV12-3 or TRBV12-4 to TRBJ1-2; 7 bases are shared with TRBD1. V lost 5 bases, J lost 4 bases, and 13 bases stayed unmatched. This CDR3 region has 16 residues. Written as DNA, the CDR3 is TGTGCCAGCAGTCCAGGGGGTGAAGTAGTCAGCTATGGCTACACCTTC. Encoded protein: CASSPGGEVVSYGYTF.

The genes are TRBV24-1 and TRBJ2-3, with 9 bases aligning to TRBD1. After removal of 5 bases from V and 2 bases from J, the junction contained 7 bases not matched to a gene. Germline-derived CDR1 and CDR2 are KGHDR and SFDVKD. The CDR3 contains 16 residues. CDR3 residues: CATSGSGTGYTDTQYF. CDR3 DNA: TGTGCCACCAGTGGTTCCGGGACAGGGTACACAGATACGCAGTATTTT.

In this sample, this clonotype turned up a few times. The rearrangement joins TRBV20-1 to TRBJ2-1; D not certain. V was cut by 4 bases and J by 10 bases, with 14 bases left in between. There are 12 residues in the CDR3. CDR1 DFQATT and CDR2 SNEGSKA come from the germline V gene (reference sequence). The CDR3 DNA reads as TGCAGTGCTACATTTTCGGGCGGAGAGCAGTTCTTC. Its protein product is CSATFSGGEQFF.

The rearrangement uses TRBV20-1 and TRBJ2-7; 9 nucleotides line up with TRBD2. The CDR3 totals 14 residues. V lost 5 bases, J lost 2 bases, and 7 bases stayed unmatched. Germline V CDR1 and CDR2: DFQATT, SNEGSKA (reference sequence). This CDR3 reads CSAPGTSHPYEQYF. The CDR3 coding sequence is TGCAGTGCTCCCGGGACTAGCCACCCCTACGAGCAGTACTTC.

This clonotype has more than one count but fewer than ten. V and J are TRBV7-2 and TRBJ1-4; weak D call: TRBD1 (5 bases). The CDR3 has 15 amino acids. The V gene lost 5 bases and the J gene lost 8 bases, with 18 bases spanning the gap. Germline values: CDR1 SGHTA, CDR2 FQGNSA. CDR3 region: CASSPSGGAQEKLFF. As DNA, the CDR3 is TGTGCCAGCAGCCCCTCCGGGGGAGCTCAGGAAAAACTGTTTTTT.

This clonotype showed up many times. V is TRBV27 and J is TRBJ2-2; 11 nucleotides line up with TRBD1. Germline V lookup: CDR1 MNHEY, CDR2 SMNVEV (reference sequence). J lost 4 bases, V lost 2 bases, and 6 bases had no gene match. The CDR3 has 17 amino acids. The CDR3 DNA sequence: TGTGCCAGCAGTTTAGGGTCGGGGACAGGGGGCACCGGGGAGCTGTTTTTT. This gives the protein CASSLGSGTGGTGELFF.

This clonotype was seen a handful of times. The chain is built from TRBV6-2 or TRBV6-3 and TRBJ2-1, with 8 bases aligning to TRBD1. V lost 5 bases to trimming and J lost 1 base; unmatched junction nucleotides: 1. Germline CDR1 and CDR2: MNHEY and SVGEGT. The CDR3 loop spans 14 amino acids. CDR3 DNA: TGTGCCAGCAGTGGACAGGGTTCCTACAATGAGCAGTTCTTC. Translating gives CASSGQGSYNEQFF.

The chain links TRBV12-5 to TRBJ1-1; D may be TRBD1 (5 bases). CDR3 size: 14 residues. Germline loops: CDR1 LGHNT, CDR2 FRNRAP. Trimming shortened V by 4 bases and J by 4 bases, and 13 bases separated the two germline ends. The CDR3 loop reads CASGWRDGGTEAFF. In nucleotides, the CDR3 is TGTGCTAGTGGTTGGAGAGACGGGGGCACTGAAGCTTTCTTT.

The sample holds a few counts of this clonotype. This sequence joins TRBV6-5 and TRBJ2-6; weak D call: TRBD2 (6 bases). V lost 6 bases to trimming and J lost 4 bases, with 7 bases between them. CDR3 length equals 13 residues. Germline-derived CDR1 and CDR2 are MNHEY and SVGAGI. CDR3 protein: CASRAGGANVLTF. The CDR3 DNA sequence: TGTGCCAGCAGGGCGGGGGGGGCCAACGTCCTGACTTTC.

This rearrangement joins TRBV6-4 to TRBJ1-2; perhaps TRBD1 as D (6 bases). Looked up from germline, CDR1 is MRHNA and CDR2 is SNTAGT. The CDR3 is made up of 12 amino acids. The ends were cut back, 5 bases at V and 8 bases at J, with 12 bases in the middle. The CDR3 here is CASSSRGRGYTF. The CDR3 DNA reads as TGTGCCAGCAGTAGCAGGGGTCGGGGCTACACCTTC.

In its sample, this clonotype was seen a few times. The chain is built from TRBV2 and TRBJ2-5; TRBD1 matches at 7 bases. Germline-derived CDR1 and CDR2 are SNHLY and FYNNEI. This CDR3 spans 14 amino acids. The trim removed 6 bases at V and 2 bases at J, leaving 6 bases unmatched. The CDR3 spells CASSRGSPQETQYF. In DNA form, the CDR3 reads TGTGCCAGCAGCAGGGGGAGCCCGCAAGAGACCCAGTACTTC.

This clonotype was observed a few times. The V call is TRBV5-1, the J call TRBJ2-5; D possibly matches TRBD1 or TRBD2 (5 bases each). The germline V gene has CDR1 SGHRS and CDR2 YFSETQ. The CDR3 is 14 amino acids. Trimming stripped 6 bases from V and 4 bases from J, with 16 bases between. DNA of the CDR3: TGCGCCAGCACGCGCCAATTTGGGGGAGAGACCCAGTACTTC. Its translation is CASTRQFGGETQYF.

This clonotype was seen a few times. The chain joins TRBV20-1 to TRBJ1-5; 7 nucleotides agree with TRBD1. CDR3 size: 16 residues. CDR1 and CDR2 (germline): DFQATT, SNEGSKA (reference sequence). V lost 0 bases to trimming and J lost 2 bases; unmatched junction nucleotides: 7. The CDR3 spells CSARDEQGLGNQPQHF. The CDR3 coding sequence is TGCAGTGCTAGAGATGAACAGGGGCTGGGCAATCAGCCCCAGCATTTT.

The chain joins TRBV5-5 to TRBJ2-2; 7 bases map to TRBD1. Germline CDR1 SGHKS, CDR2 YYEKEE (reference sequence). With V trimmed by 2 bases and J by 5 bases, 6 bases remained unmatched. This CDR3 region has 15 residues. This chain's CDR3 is CASSLRDSLTGELFF. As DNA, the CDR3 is TGTGCCAGCAGCTTACGGGACAGCCTTACCGGGGAGCTGTTTTTT.

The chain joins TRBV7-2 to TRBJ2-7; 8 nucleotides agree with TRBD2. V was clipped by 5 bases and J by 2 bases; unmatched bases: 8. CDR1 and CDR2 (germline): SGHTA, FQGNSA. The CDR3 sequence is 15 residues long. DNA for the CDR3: TGTGCCAGCAGCCCGAGTACTAGCGGACCCTACGAGCAGTACTTC. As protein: CASSPSTSGPYEQYF. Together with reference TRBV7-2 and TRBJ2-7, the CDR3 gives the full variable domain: GAGVSQSPSNKVTEKGKDVELRCDPISGHTALYWYRQSLGQGLEFLIYFQGNSAPDKSGLPSDRFSAERTGGSVSTLTIQRTQQEDSAVYLCASSPSTSGPYEQYFGPGTRLTVT.

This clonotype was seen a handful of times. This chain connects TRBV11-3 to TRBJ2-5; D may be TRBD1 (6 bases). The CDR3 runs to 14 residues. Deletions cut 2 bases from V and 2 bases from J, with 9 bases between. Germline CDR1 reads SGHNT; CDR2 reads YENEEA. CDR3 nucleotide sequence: TGTGCCAGCAGCTTACGAGGACAGCAAGAGACCCAGTACTTC. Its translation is CASSLRGQQETQYF.

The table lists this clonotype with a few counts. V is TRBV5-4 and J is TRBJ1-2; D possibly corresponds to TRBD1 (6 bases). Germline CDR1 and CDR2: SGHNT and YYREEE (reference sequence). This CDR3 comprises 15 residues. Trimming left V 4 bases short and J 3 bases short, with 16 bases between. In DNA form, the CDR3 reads TGTGCCAGCAGCCCGTCCAACAGGGTCCACTATGGCTACACCTTC. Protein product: CASSPSNRVHYGYTF.